The T cell receptor beta chain under discussion was sequenced for a study of metastatic and nonmetastatic thyroid tumors. About the research overall: Peripheral blood and tumor or nodule samples from malignant and benign thyroid patients were compared. Findings and limits, study-wide: Benign nodules reportedly had significantly lower TCR beta diversity than malignant thyroid tumors in blood and tumor.

Original analysis: Across clinicopathological groups, CDR3 differences served as the basis for building a distant-metastasis classifier for papillary thyroid cancer. TCRdb re-analyzed the PCR reads through MiXCR. TCRdb's processing, not the authors' own work, is the source of the V and J calls. Of roughly 6,400 clones in the sample, roughly a third are singletons; the top ten hold under 25%. Until they underwent thyroid surgery, no patient had received any treatment. Concerning this clone: Its cognate antigen is unknown.

The CDR3 runs to 15 residues. CDR1 and CDR2 from the germline V gene are LGHDT and YNNKEL (reference sequence). Trimming cost V 4 bases and J 0 bases; bases outside gene matches: 3. The sample consisted of tumor tissue. The genes are TRBV3-1 and TRBJ1-3, with 7 bases aligning to TRBD1. This TCR derives from a female donor with papillary thyroid cancer or a benign thyroid nodule (not recorded which). Some clones in this sample may be carry-over from other donors' samples. CDR3 loop: CASSRDRASGNTIYF. The CDR3 DNA reads as TGTGCCAGCAGCCGGGACAGAGCCTCTGGAAACACCATATATTTT.